Below, 20 T cell receptor beta chains from the same sample are listed, as sequenced in a study of blood T cell repertoires in COVID-19. Profiling relied on immunoSEQ multiplex PCR, and the TCRdb table lists in-frame clones only, not all of them. This sample yields 100,000 to 150,000 clones, of which almost 70% are seen a single time; 2% to 2.5% belongs to the top ten. Sequenced: peripheral blood. All receptors come from a woman aged 70-85 years with acute or convalescent COVID-19.

DNA of the CDR3: TGTGCCAGCAGCTTATATCGGGCAGGGGGCGTTCGAAACACCGGGGAGCTGTTTTTT. Translating it yields CASSLYRAGGVRNTGELFF. V is TRBV7-6 and J is TRBJ2-2, with 8 positions matching TRBD1. The V and J ends lost 2 bases and 2 bases, in that order; junction bases with no gene match: 13. Looked up from germline, CDR1 is SGHVS and CDR2 is FNYEAQ. This CDR3 spans 19 amino acids. Combining the CDR3 with reference TRBV7-6 and TRBJ2-2 gives the whole variable domain GAGVSQSPRYKVTKRGQDVALRCDPISGHVSLYWYRQALGQGPEFLTYFNYEAQQDKSGLPNDRFSAERPEGSISTLTIQRTEQRDSAMYRCASSLYRAGGVRNTGELFFGEGSRLTVL.

The V and J genes are TRBV9 and TRBJ1-4; TRBD1 matches 7 bases. Germline V gene lookup returns CDR1 SGDLS and CDR2 YYNGEE. CDR3 size: 17 residues. V lost 2 bases, J lost 3 bases, and 10 bases stayed unmatched. DNA of the CDR3: TGTGCCAGCAGCGTGGGGGACAGCCCCTGGGCTAATGAAAAACTGTTTTTT. Its translation: CASSVGDSPWANEKLFF.

The genes are TRBV6-5 and TRBJ2-2; D is unclear. Germline V gives CDR1 MNHEY, CDR2 SVGAGI. CDR3 length: 15 residues. V shed 6 bases and J shed 4 bases, with 15 bases lying between them. The CDR3 bases are TGTGCCAGCAGACCTGCTGGCGAGGTCACCGGGGAGCTGTTTTTT. Amino acid sequence: CASRPAGEVTGELFF.

The rearrangement joins TRBV24-1 to TRBJ2-3, with D hard to call. Deletions cut 5 bases from V and 2 bases from J, with 7 bases between. The CDR3 is 13 residues long. Germline CDR1 reads KGHDR; CDR2 reads SFDVKD. The CDR3 is CATSGLDTDTQYF. CDR3 DNA sequence: TGTGCCACCAGTGGACTCGACACAGATACGCAGTATTTT.

The V and J genes are TRBV28 and TRBJ2-2, with D maybe TRBD2 (6 bases). With 0 bases removed from V and 5 bases from J, the gap between germline ends came to 7 bases. This CDR3 region has 14 residues. The germline V gene encodes CDR1 MDHEN and CDR2 SYDVKM. Here the CDR3 reads CASSLWGRTGELFF. CDR3 DNA sequence: TGTGCCAGCAGTTTATGGGGGAGGACCGGGGAGCTGTTTTTT.

The chain uses TRBV18 and TRBJ2-7; D not certain. Trimming took 3 bases from V and 0 from J, leaving 9 bases between them. The CDR3 runs 14 residues. The V gene's germline CDR1 is KGHSH and CDR2 LQKENI. The DNA for the CDR3 is TGTGCCAGCTCACCCACGGAGTTCTCCTACGAGCAGTACTTC. It yields the protein CASSPTEFSYEQYF.

As regards this clone: This clone may be a read error of a much larger clone one base away. The chain is built from TRBV9 and TRBJ2-3, with 8 bases matching TRBD1. The germline CDR1 and CDR2 sequences are SGDLS and YYNGEE. CDR3 length: 16 residues. Here the CDR3 DNA reads TGTGCCGGCAGCGTAGGACAGGGATGGGGCACAGATACGCAGTATTTT. Translation: CAGSVGQGWGTDTQYF.

This clone was found a few times. The chain is built from TRBV30 and TRBJ1-1; D uncertain. Germline V gene data show CDR1 as GTSNPN and CDR2 as SVGIG (reference sequence). CDR3 length: 13 amino acids. V was pared by 0 bases and J by 5 bases, with 10 bases between. The CDR3 DNA sequence: TGTGCCTGGAGTGTAAGTCTGAGGACTGAAGCTTTCTTT. Translation gives CAWSVSLRTEAFF.

This rearrangement joins TRBV18 to TRBJ1-2; 12 nucleotides align to TRBD1. V gave up 3 bases and J gave up 6 bases; unmatched junction bases: 5. CDR1 KGHSH and CDR2 LQKENI come from the germline V gene. The CDR3 runs 15 residues. CDR3 in DNA: TGTGCCAGCTCACCGTACGGGACAGGGGGCGATGGCTACACCTTC. This translates into CASSPYGTGGDGYTF.

The chain joins TRBV5-1 to TRBJ1-2; D is possibly TRBD1 (6 bases). V lost 4 bases and J 6 bases, leaving 16 bases between the germline ends. Looked up from germline, CDR1 is SGHRS and CDR2 is YFSETQ. This CDR3 region has 14 residues. The CDR3 region has the DNA TGCGCCAGCAGCCTGGAGGCAGGGGACGATGGCTACACCTTC. Translating it yields CASSLEAGDDGYTF. Filled out from reference TRBV5-1 and TRBJ1-2, the complete variable domain reads KAGVTQTPRYLIKTRGQQVTLSCSPISGHRSVSWYQQTPGQGLQFLFEYFSETQRNKGNFPGRFSGRQFSNSRSEMNVSTLELGDSALYLCASSLEAGDDGYTFGSGTRLTVV.

Many counts were recorded for this clone. The CDR3 reads CASSDWSGAQHF. The CDR3 DNA reads TGTGCCAGCAGTGATTGGTCAGGGGCCCAGCATTTT. V is TRBV6-1 and J is TRBJ1-5; possible D gene TRBD1, 6 bases. The length of the CDR3 is 12 residues. CDR1 is MNHNS and CDR2 is SASEGT in the germline V gene. The V end lost 3 bases, the J end lost 11 bases, and 11 bases lay between the germline ends.

This clone occurred many times. This chain connects TRBV18 to TRBJ1-2; TRBD1 matches 8 bases. The CDR3 is 14 amino acids. Germline trimming cut 2 bases from V and 7 bases from J; bases unmatched to any gene: 6. Germline V gene lookup returns CDR1 KGHSH and CDR2 LQKENI. CDR3 sequence (DNA): TGTGCCAGCTCACCAGAAGACAGGGGCGGTGGCTACACCTTC. Translated: CASSPEDRGGGYTF.

This sequence joins TRBV15 and TRBJ1-5; possible D gene TRBD1, 6 bases. Germline values: CDR1 LNHNV, CDR2 YYDKDF (reference sequence). CDR3 length: 17 amino acids. Trimming stripped 0 bases from V and 0 bases from J, with 12 bases between. The chain's CDR3 is CATSREGQTLSNQPQHF. The CDR3 DNA sequence: TGTGCCACCAGCAGAGAAGGACAGACTCTTAGCAATCAGCCCCAGCATTTT. The full variable domain, its missing parts supplied by reference TRBV15 and TRBJ1-5, is DAMVIQNPRYQVTQFGKPVTLSCSQTLNHNVMYWYQQKSSQAPKLLFHYYDKDFNNEADTPDNFQSRRPNTSFCFLDIRSPGLGDTAMYLCATSREGQTLSNQPQHFGDGTRLSIL.

The chain recombines TRBV4-1 with TRBJ1-6; D not resolved. This CDR3 contains 16 residues. CDR1 is MGHRA and CDR2 is YSYEKL in the germline V gene. Trimming took off 0 bases at V and 8 bases at J, with 14 bases between the two ends. CDR3 sequence reads: CASSQDPGPEYSPLHF. As DNA, the CDR3 is TGCGCCAGCAGCCAAGATCCTGGCCCGGAGTATTCACCCCTCCACTTT.

The V and J genes are TRBV15 and TRBJ2-7, with 10 nucleotides matching TRBD2. Germline V gene sequence: CDR1 LNHNV, CDR2 YYDKDF (reference sequence). This CDR3 is built from 17 residues. Unmatched junction bases numbered 12, after V lost 1 base and J lost 6 bases. The CDR3 is CATSRVAGGPRLSEQYF. CDR3 nucleotides: TGTGCCACCAGCAGAGTAGCGGGAGGACCTAGGCTCTCCGAGCAGTACTTC.

About this clone: The sample holds other DNA sequences that translate to the same CDR3. The chain carries TRBV7-2 and TRBJ1-2, with TRBD1 as a possible D gene (6 bases). CDR1 is SGHTA and CDR2 is FQGNSA in the germline V gene. CDR3 length: 14 amino acids. V shed 1 base and J shed 4 bases, with 10 bases lying between them. The DNA for the CDR3 is TGTGCCAGCAGCTTAGGAACAGGGAGCTATGGCTACACCTTC. Its translation is CASSLGTGSYGYTF. Looking up the rest from reference TRBV7-2 and TRBJ1-2 gives the full variable domain: GAGVSQSPSNKVTEKGKDVELRCDPISGHTALYWYRQSLGQGLEFLIYFQGNSAPDKSGLPSDRFSAERTGGSVSTLTIQRTQQEDSAVYLCASSLGTGSYGYTFGSGTRLTVV.

This clone was observed at least ten times. The chain combines TRBV5-6 with TRBJ1-2, with a weak D call TRBD1 (5 bases). The CDR3 runs to 16 residues. CDR1 and CDR2 (germline): SGHDT, YYEEEE. Trimming removed 1 base at V and 8 bases at J, with 21 bases between. In DNA form, the CDR3 reads TGTGCCAGCAGCTTGCCTACAGAGGAGGGGAGGAGGGGCTACACCTTC. Residues: CASSLPTEEGRRGYTF.

This chain uses TRBV10-3 with TRBJ2-3, with 11 positions matching TRBD1. The CDR3 consists of 16 residues. CDR1 and CDR2 from the germline V gene are ENHRY and SYGVKD. The J segment lost 7 bases and the V segment lost 0 bases, leaving 6 bases of the junction unmatched. This chain's CDR3 is CAISESGTGGANTQYF. Written as DNA, the CDR3 is TGTGCCATCAGTGAGTCCGGGACAGGGGGTGCAAATACGCAGTATTTT.

The rearrangement joins TRBV5-4 to TRBJ2-1; 10 nucleotides agree with TRBD2. The V segment lost 10 bases and the J segment 7 bases; nucleotides outside the gene matches: 8. This CDR3 has 13 residues. Germline V gene sequence: CDR1 SGHNT, CDR2 YYREEE (reference sequence). CDR3: CAFQLAGDNEQFF. The CDR3, as DNA: TGTGCCTTCCAGCTAGCGGGAGATAATGAGCAGTTCTTC.

The chain recombines TRBV13 with TRBJ2-5, with unresolved D. Trimming removed 2 bases from V and 5 bases from J, with 24 bases in between. The germline CDR1 and CDR2 sequences are PRHDT and FYEKMQ (reference sequence). The CDR3 is 18 amino acids. In DNA, the CDR3 is TGTGCCAGCAGCTTACTCCCCTACGGCGGTTCTCCGCGGGAGACCCAGTACTTC. Its protein product is CASSLLPYGGSPRETQYF.